This record looks at one T cell receptor beta chain sequence and its context. What it binds is not known. This CDR3 is built from 13 residues. V was trimmed by 5 bases and J by 1 base, leaving 5 bases between them. Germline-derived CDR1 and CDR2 are LNHDA and SQIVND (reference sequence). The entry originates in a study of graft-versus-host responses after intestinal transplantation. Study information: Multivisceral, liver-intestinal, or isolated intestinal grafts went to recipients. Once they had received anti-thymocyte globulin induction, all recipients took tacrolimus and steroids for approximately 3 years.

TCRdb's table, derived via immunoSEQ multiplex PCR, lists solely in-frame clones and lacks some. The table includes tens of thousands of clones, around 93% detected once. Study-wide results and limits: GvH clones occurred in recipient marrow; some first appeared in ileum or blood.

Sequences were derived from unstimulated CD8+ T cells sorted from spleen or lymph node cells, sampled before intestinal transplant. The chain recombines TRBV19 with TRBJ2-2, with D unclear. This TCR was sampled from a human donor who received an intestinal transplant. The CDR3 is CASSDWNTGELFF. The CDR3 DNA is TGTGCCAGTAGTGACTGGAACACCGGGGAGCTGTTTTTT.